The rows below give T cell receptor beta chains drawn from one sample of a study of shared clonotypes between healthy human individuals. Repertoires were generated with immunoSEQ multiplex PCR, while TCRdb's copy carries only in-frame clones and drops some. The data show 2,100,000 or so clones, roughly 95% seen once. The material sequenced was naive CD4+ T cells sorted from blood. These receptor sequences come from a man between 18 and 29 years old in good health. Each CDR3 is given with its conserved first and last residue. A D gene is named only where the DNA matches it firmly. Not all rows give a size; the values are once, few, many and, for expanded clones, a class.

d_call: TRBD2
j_call: TRBJ2-4
v_call: TRBV30
clone_size: -
cdr3_nt: TGTGCCTGTCTTCTAGCGGGGGCCTACATTCAGTACTTC
cdr3_aa: CACLLAGAYIQYF

d_call: -
j_call: TRBJ2-7
v_call: TRBV6-1
clone_size: -
cdr3_nt: TGTGCCAGCAGTGGATCCAGGACAGCCAATTACGAGCAGTACTTC
cdr3_aa: CASSGSRTANYEQYF

d_call: -
j_call: TRBJ1-6
v_call: TRBV5-1
clone_size: -
cdr3_nt: TGCGCCAGCAGCTTGGGGGCGGAATATAATTCACCCCTCCACTTT
cdr3_aa: CASSLGAEYNSPLHF

d_call: TRBD2
j_call: TRBJ2-2
v_call: TRBV2
clone_size: -
cdr3_nt: TGTGCCAGTCGCTTGAGGGAGGGCAACACCGGGGAGCTGTTTTTT
cdr3_aa: CASRLREGNTGELFF

d_call: -
j_call: TRBJ1-3
v_call: TRBV7-2
clone_size: -
cdr3_nt: TGTGCCAGCAGCTTAGCGCCGGGCGGCTCTGGAAACACCATATATTTT
cdr3_aa: CASSLAPGGSGNTIYF

d_call: -
j_call: TRBJ2-7
v_call: TRBV30
clone_size: -
cdr3_nt: TGTGCCTGGAGTGGACCGAACACCGGCTACGAGCAGTACTTC
cdr3_aa: CAWSGPNTGYEQYF

d_call: -
j_call: TRBJ2-2
v_call: TRBV19
clone_size: -
cdr3_nt: TGTGCCAGTAGTAAAACGGGCCTCATCGACACCGGGGAGCTGTTTTTT
cdr3_aa: CASSKTGLIDTGELFF

d_call: -
j_call: TRBJ1-2
v_call: TRBV28
clone_size: -
cdr3_nt: TGTGCCAGCAGATTTTCTGGGGCCGGGGCAGGTGGCTACACCTTC
cdr3_aa: CASRFSGAGAGGYTF

d_call: -
j_call: TRBJ2-7
v_call: TRBV6-1
clone_size: -
cdr3_nt: TGTGCCAGCAGTGAAGCGCGAGGGGCGCGGCAGTACTTC
cdr3_aa: CASSEARGARQYF

d_call: -
j_call: TRBJ1-5
v_call: TRBV21-1
clone_size: -
cdr3_nt: TGTGCCAGCAGCAAAGGACCAGGGAATCAGCCCCAGCATTTT
cdr3_aa: CASSKGPGNQPQHF

d_call: TRBD1
j_call: TRBJ2-3
v_call: TRBV7-9
clone_size: -
cdr3_nt: TGTGCCAGCAGCAGAACTGTTGAGGACAGGGCCACAGATACGCAGTATTTT
cdr3_aa: CASSRTVEDRATDTQYF

d_call: -
j_call: TRBJ2-5
v_call: TRBV7-2
clone_size: -
cdr3_nt: TGTGCCAGCAGCAACTCGTACGGGACGTTAATTGTTGGGGCCGAGACCCAGTACTTC
cdr3_aa: CASSNSYGTLIVGAETQYF

d_call: -
j_call: TRBJ2-1
v_call: TRBV4-3
clone_size: -
cdr3_nt: TGCGCCAGCAGCCAAGATAATCGGGGGCTGGATGAGCAGTTCTTC
cdr3_aa: CASSQDNRGLDEQFF

d_call: -
j_call: TRBJ1-3
v_call: TRBV2
clone_size: -
cdr3_nt: TGTGCCAGCAGGGGGGGACCGATCTCTGGAAACACCATATATTTT
cdr3_aa: CASRGGPISGNTIYF

d_call: -
j_call: TRBJ1-3
v_call: TRBV18
clone_size: -
cdr3_nt: TGTGCCAGCTCACCAACGGATGGAAACACCATATATTTT
cdr3_aa: CASSPTDGNTIYF

d_call: TRBD2
j_call: TRBJ2-5
v_call: TRBV18
clone_size: -
cdr3_nt: TGTGCCAGCTCACCGCTAGCGGTTCAAGAGACCCAGTACTTC
cdr3_aa: CASSPLAVQETQYF

d_call: TRBD1
j_call: TRBJ1-5
v_call: TRBV2
clone_size: -
cdr3_nt: TGTGCCAGCACCCAGGACAGGGCTAACAATCAGCCCCAGCATTTT
cdr3_aa: CASTQDRANNQPQHF

d_call: -
j_call: TRBJ2-7
v_call: TRBV25-1
clone_size: -
cdr3_nt: TGTGCCAGCAGTGAAGTTGGAGGGAGCGAGCAGTACTTC
cdr3_aa: CASSEVGGSEQYF

d_call: -
j_call: TRBJ2-3
v_call: TRBV6-5
clone_size: -
cdr3_nt: TGTGCCAGCAGTCCCCCCGGGAGTGGTCCGCAGTATTTT
cdr3_aa: CASSPPGSGPQYF

d_call: -
j_call: TRBJ1-5
v_call: TRBV7-2
clone_size: -
cdr3_nt: TGTGCCAGCAGCTTCGACGGGAATCAGCCCCAGCATTTT
cdr3_aa: CASSFDGNQPQHF

d_call: TRBD1
j_call: TRBJ1-2
v_call: TRBV19
clone_size: -
cdr3_nt: TGTGCCAGTAGCTCAGGGGGCCATGGCTACACCTTC
cdr3_aa: CASSSGGHGYTF

d_call: TRBD2
j_call: TRBJ2-1
v_call: TRBV5-3
clone_size: -
cdr3_nt: TGTGCCAGAAGCTCCCGGGACTACAGGTACGAGCAGTTCTTC
cdr3_aa: CARSSRDYRYEQFF

d_call: -
j_call: TRBJ1-4
v_call: TRBV7-9
clone_size: -
cdr3_nt: TGTGCCAGCAGCCCCTCTTCAGGTTCACTCCCAACTAATGAAAAACTGTTTTTT
cdr3_aa: CASSPSSGSLPTNEKLFF

d_call: -
j_call: TRBJ1-4
v_call: TRBV18
clone_size: -
cdr3_nt: TGTGCCAGCTCACCCCAAGGTTCAACTAATGAAAAACTGTTTTTT
cdr3_aa: CASSPQGSTNEKLFF

d_call: TRBD1
j_call: TRBJ1-2
v_call: TRBV27
clone_size: -
cdr3_nt: TGTGCCAGCAGACCAACTACCGGGACAGGTTTTAGGAGTGGCTACACCTTC
cdr3_aa: CASRPTTGTGFRSGYTF

d_call: TRBD1
j_call: TRBJ1-5
v_call: TRBV7-8
clone_size: -
cdr3_nt: TGTGCCAGCAGCCCGAGACAGGGCGGTCAGCCCCAGCATTTT
cdr3_aa: CASSPRQGGQPQHF

d_call: -
j_call: TRBJ2-7
v_call: TRBV10-1
clone_size: -
cdr3_nt: TGCGCCAGCAGCCCCGACAGGATCCCGACCTACGAGCAGTACTTC
cdr3_aa: CASSPDRIPTYEQYF

d_call: TRBD2
j_call: TRBJ2-4
v_call: TRBV4-2
clone_size: -
cdr3_nt: TGTGCCAGCAGCCAAGAACCTAGCGGGGAAAACATTCAGTACTTC
cdr3_aa: CASSQEPSGENIQYF

d_call: -
j_call: TRBJ1-2
v_call: TRBV10-3
clone_size: few
cdr3_nt: TGTGCCATCAGTGAAAATAACTATGGCTACACCTTC
cdr3_aa: CAISENNYGYTF

d_call: TRBD1
j_call: TRBJ2-3
v_call: TRBV10-1
clone_size: -
cdr3_nt: TGCGATATAGGGACAGGGGGGGGAGATACGCAGTATTTT
cdr3_aa: CDIGTGGGDTQYF

d_call: TRBD1
j_call: TRBJ1-4
v_call: TRBV28
clone_size: -
cdr3_nt: TGTGCCAGCAGTTCTCCCGGGACAGGGGATGAAAAACTGTTTTTT
cdr3_aa: CASSSPGTGDEKLFF

d_call: -
j_call: TRBJ1-1
v_call: TRBV30
clone_size: -
cdr3_nt: TGTGCCTGGAGCACAGGGATGAACACTGAAGCTTTCTTT
cdr3_aa: CAWSTGMNTEAFF

d_call: -
j_call: TRBJ2-4
v_call: TRBV7-2
clone_size: -
cdr3_nt: TGTGCCAGCAGCTTAGATTGGGCAGGGCGAAAGGCTGCCAAAAACATTCAGTACTTC
cdr3_aa: CASSLDWAGRKAAKNIQYF

d_call: TRBD2
j_call: TRBJ2-5
v_call: TRBV7-2
clone_size: -
cdr3_nt: TGTGCCAGCAGCTTAGTAACTAGCGGACAAGAGACCCAGTACTTC
cdr3_aa: CASSLVTSGQETQYF

d_call: -
j_call: TRBJ1-2
v_call: TRBV5-6
clone_size: -
cdr3_nt: TGTGCCAGCAGCTTGTCAGGGACCTATGGCTACACCTTC
cdr3_aa: CASSLSGTYGYTF

d_call: -
j_call: TRBJ2-3
v_call: TRBV10-3
clone_size: -
cdr3_nt: TGTGCCATCACTCCGGGGGGCCAAGATACGCAGTATTTT
cdr3_aa: CAITPGGQDTQYF

d_call: TRBD2
j_call: TRBJ2-3
v_call: TRBV5-1
clone_size: -
cdr3_nt: TGCGCCAGCAGCTTGGGGGAAGCGGGAGGCGTAGATACGCAGTATTTT
cdr3_aa: CASSLGEAGGVDTQYF

d_call: -
j_call: TRBJ2-1
v_call: TRBV1
clone_size: -
cdr3_nt: TGCACCAGCAGCCAGCCGGGACTCCCTTCCCCCTACAATGAGCAGTTCTTC
cdr3_aa: CTSSQPGLPSPYNEQFF

d_call: TRBD1
j_call: TRBJ1-4
v_call: TRBV11-2
clone_size: -
cdr3_nt: TGTGCCAGCAGCTGGGGGACAGGGGGCAATGAAAAACTGTTTTTT
cdr3_aa: CASSWGTGGNEKLFF

d_call: -
j_call: TRBJ1-2
v_call: TRBV10-2
clone_size: -
cdr3_nt: TGCGCCAGCAGCGGAGGGGCGGAAGGCTACACCTTC
cdr3_aa: CASSGGAEGYTF

d_call: -
j_call: TRBJ2-5
v_call: TRBV7-9
clone_size: -
cdr3_nt: TGTGCCAGCAGTCGCGAAGAGACCCAGTACTTC
cdr3_aa: CASSREETQYF

d_call: TRBD1
j_call: TRBJ1-2
v_call: TRBV7-3
clone_size: -
cdr3_nt: TGTGCCAGCAGAGAGCAGGGGGTCGACTATGGCTACACCTTC
cdr3_aa: CASREQGVDYGYTF